This is a list of T cell receptor beta chains from one sample in a study of cytomegalovirus exposure and HLA in healthy donors. Only in-frame clones appear in the TCRdb table, and some are missing; sequencing was by immunoSEQ multiplex PCR. The sample lists approximately 110,000 clones, just under 80% occurring once. The sample was PBMCs. The receptors derive from a man aged 30 to 39 in good health and CMV-seronegative. Each CDR3 is given without its conserved first and last residue. Fields, in order: J gene, V gene, CDR3 protein.

J gene: TRBJ2-7
V gene: TRBV7-2
CDR3 protein: ASSPDRGRDEQY

J gene: TRBJ1-5
V gene: TRBV11-2
CDR3 protein: ASSSTYLPGVSNQPQH

J gene: TRBJ2-3
V gene: TRBV11-2
CDR3 protein: ASSKGLPADTQY

J gene: TRBJ1-1
V gene: TRBV7-9
CDR3 protein: ATGTGDLDTEAF

J gene: TRBJ1-4
V gene: TRBV10-2
CDR3 protein: ASSESLRRRSEKLF

J gene: TRBJ2-7
V gene: TRBV27
CDR3 protein: ASSVEQGVYEQY

J gene: TRBJ2-4
V gene: TRBV19
CDR3 protein: ASSLLAKNIQY

J gene: TRBJ2-5
V gene: TRBV7-6
CDR3 protein: ASSLWGGETQY

J gene: TRBJ2-7
V gene: TRBV4-1
CDR3 protein: ASSPEYTSYEQY

J gene: TRBJ1-4
V gene: TRBV7-9
CDR3 protein: ASSTRDREQV

J gene: TRBJ2-1
V gene: TRBV15
CDR3 protein: ATSRDLTSGDYNEQF